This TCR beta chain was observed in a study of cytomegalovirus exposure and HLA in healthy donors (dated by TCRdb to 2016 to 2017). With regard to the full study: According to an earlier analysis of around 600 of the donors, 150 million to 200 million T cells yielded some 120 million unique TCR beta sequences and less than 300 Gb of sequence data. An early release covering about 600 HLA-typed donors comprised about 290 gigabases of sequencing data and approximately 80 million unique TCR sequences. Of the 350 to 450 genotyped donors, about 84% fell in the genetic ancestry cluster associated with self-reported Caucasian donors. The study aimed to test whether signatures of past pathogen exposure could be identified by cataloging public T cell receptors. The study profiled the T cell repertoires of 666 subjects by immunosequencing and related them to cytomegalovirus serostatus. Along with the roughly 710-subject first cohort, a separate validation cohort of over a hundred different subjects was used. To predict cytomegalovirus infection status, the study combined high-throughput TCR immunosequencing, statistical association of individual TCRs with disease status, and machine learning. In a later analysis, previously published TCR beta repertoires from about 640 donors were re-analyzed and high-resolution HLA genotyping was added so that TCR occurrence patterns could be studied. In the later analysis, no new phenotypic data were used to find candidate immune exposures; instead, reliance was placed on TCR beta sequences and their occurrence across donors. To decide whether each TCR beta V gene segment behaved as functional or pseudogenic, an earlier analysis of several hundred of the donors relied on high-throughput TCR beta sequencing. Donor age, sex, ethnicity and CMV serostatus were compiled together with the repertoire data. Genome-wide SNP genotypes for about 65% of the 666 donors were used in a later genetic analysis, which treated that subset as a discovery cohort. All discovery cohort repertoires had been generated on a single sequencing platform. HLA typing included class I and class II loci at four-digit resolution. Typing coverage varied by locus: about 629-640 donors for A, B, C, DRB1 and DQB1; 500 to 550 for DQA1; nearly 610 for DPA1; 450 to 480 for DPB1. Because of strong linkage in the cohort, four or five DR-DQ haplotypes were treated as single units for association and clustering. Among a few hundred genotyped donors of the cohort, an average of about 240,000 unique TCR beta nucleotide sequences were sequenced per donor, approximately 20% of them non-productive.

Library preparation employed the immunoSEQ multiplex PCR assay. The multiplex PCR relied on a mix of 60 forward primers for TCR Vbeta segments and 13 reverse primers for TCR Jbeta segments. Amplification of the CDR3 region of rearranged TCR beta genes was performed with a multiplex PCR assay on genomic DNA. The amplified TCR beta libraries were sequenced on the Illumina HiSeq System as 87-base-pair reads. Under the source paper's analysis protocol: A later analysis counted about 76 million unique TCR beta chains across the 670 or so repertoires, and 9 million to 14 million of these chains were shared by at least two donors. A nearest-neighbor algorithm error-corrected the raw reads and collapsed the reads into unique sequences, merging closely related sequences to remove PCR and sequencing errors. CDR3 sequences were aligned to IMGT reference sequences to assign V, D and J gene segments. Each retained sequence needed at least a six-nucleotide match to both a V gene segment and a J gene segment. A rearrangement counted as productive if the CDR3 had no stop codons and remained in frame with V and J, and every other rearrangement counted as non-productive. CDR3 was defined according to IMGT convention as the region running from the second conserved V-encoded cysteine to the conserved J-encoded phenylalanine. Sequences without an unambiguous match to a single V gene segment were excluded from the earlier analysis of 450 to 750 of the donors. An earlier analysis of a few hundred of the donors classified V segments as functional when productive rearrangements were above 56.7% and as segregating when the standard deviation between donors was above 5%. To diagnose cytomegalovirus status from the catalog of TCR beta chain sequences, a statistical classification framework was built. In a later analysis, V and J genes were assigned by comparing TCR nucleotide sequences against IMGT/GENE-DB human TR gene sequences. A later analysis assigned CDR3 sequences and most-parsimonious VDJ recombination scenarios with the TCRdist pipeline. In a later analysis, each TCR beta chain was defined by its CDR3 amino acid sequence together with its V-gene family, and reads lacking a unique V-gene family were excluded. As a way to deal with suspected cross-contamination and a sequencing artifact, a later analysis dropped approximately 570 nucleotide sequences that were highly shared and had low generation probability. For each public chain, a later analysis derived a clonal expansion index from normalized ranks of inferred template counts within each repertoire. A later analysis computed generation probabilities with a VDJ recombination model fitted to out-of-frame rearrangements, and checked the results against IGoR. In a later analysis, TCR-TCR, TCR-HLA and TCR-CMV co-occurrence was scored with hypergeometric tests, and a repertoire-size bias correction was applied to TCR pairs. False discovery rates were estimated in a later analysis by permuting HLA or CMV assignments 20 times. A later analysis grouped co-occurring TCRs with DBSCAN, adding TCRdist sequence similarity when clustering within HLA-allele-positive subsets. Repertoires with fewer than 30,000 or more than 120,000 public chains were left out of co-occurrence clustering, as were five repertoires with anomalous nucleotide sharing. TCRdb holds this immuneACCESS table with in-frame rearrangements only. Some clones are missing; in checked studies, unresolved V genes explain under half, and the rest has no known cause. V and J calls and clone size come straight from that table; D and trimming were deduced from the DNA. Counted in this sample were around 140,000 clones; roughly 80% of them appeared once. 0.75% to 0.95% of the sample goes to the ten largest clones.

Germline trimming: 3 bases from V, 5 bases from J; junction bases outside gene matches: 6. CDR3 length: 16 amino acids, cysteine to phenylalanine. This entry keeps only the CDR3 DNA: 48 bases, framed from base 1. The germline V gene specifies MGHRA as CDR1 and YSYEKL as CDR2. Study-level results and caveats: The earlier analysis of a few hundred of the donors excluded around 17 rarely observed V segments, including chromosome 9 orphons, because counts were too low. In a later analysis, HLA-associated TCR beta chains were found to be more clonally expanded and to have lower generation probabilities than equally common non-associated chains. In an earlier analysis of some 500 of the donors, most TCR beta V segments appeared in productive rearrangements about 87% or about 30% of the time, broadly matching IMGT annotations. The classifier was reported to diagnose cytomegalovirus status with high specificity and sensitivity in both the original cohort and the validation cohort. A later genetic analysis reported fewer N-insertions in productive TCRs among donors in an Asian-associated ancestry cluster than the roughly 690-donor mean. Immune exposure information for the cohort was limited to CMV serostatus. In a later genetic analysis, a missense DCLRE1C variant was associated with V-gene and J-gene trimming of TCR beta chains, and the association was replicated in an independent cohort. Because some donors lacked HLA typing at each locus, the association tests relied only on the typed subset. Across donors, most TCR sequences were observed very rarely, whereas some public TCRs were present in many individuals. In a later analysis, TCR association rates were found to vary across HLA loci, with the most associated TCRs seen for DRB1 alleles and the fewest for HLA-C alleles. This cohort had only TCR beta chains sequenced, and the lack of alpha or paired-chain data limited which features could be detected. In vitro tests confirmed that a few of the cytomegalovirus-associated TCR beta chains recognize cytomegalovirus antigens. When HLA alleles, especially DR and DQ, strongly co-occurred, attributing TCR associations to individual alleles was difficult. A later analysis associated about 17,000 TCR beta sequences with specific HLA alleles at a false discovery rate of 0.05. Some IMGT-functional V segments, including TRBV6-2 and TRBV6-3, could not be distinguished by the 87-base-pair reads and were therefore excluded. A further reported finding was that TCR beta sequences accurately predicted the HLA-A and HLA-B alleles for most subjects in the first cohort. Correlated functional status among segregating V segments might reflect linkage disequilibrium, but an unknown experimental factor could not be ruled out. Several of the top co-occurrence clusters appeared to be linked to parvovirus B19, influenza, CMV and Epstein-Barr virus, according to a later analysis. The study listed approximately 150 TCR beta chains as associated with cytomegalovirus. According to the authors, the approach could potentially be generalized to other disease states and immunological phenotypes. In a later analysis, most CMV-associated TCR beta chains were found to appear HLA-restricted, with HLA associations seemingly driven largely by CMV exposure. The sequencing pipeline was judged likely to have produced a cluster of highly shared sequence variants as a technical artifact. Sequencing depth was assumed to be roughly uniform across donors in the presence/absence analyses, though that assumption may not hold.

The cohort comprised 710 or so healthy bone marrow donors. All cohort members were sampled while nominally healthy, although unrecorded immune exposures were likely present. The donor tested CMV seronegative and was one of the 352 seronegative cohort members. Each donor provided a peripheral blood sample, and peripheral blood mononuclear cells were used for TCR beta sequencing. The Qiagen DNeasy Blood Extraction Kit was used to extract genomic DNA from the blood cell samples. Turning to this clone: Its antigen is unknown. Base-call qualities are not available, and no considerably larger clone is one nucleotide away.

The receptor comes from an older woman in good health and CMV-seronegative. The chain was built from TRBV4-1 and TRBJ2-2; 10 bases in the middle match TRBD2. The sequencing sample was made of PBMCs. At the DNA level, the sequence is TGCGCCAGCAGCCACCAGCGGGAGGGTGGGACCGGGGAGCTGTTTTTT. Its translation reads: CASSHQREGGTGELFF.